This TCR beta chain stems from a study of technical replicates of blood from several donors. Produced via immunoSEQ multiplex PCR; TCRdb's table is partial and in-frame only. The sample holds approximately 75,000 clones, 95% seen once. V trimming: 4 bases; J trimming: 7 bases; junction bases outside the gene matches: 4. Germline CDR1 is SGHRS and CDR2 is YFSETQ. The CDR3 is made up of 14 amino acids. The origin of this receptor is a human donor in good health. This chain links TRBV5-1 with TRBJ2-1, with 11 bases aligning to TRBD2. Sequenced input: T cells isolated from PBMCs. CDR3 region: CASSTRLAGNEQFF. CDR3 nucleotide sequence: TGCGCCAGCAGCACACGACTAGCGGGAAATGAGCAGTTCTTC. Looking up the rest from reference TRBV5-1 and TRBJ2-1 gives the full variable domain: KAGVTQTPRYLIKTRGQQVTLSCSPISGHRSVSWYQQTPGQGLQFLFEYFSETQRNKGNFPGRFSGRQFSNSRSEMNVSTLELGDSALYLCASSTRLAGNEQFFGPGTRLTVL.